The 9 T cell receptor beta chains given below trace back to one sample, sequenced in a study of technical replicates of blood from a few donors. Profiling relied on immunoSEQ multiplex PCR, and the TCRdb table lists in-frame clones only, not all of them. Of about 56,000 clones listed, 92% are singletons. The source material was PBMCs. The receptor set was obtained from a human donor in good health. Some clones in this sample may be carry-over from other donors' samples.

The chain has TRBV11-3 and TRBJ2-3; a weak D match, TRBD1 (5 bases). With 1 base removed from V and 3 bases from J, the gap between germline ends came to 8 bases. This CDR3 has 14 residues. Looked up from germline, CDR1 is SGHNT and CDR2 is YENEEA. The CDR3 nucleotides are TGTGCCAGCAGCTTAGGGGGCTGGACAGATACGCAGTATTTT. Residues: CASSLGGWTDTQYF.

Here the CDR3 DNA reads TGCGCCAGCAGCCAAGATCCGGGGGGCAGTTATGGCTACACCTTC. Protein: CASSQDPGGSYGYTF. V is TRBV4-3 and J is TRBJ1-2; D possibly corresponds to TRBD1 (6 bases). V lost 0 bases, J lost 5 bases, and 13 bases lay in between. The CDR3 has 15 amino acids. Germline V gene lookup returns CDR1 LGHNA and CDR2 YSLEER.

The gene calls are TRBV9 and TRBJ2-1, with 8 nucleotides matching TRBD1. The germline V gene encodes CDR1 SGDLS and CDR2 YYNGEE. CDR3 length equals 15 residues. The junction had 6 bases not matched to a gene; V was cut back by 2 bases and J by 5 bases. The CDR3 loop is CASSVGGQGHNEQFF. The CDR3 bases are TGTGCCAGCAGCGTCGGAGGACAGGGCCACAATGAGCAGTTCTTC.

The chain uses TRBV5-1 and TRBJ2-1, with 15 bases lining up with TRBD2. Per germline, CDR1 SGHRS and CDR2 YFSETQ. This CDR3 comprises 13 residues. The ends lost 7 bases at V and 9 bases at J; junction bases unmatched: 2. The DNA of the CDR3 is TGCGCCAGCCGGACTAGCGGGAGGGGTGAGCAGTTCTTC. It specifies CASRTSGRGEQFF. Complete variable domain (other parts from reference TRBV5-1 and TRBJ2-1): KAGVTQTPRYLIKTRGQQVTLSCSPISGHRSVSWYQQTPGQGLQFLFEYFSETQRNKGNFPGRFSGRQFSNSRSEMNVSTLELGDSALYLCASRTSGRGEQFFGPGTRLTVL.

The rearrangement joins TRBV5-1 to TRBJ2-1; 8 nucleotides line up with TRBD1. With V trimmed by 4 bases and J by 4 bases, 13 bases remained unmatched. The V gene's germline CDR1 is SGHRS and CDR2 YFSETQ. This CDR3 spans 17 amino acids. CDR3 in amino acids: CASSRSPTGAKYNEQFF. The CDR3 nucleotides read TGCGCCAGCAGCCGATCACCGACAGGGGCTAAGTACAATGAGCAGTTCTTC.

DNA of the CDR3: TGTGCCAGCAGCCAACAACAGGGGACCACTGAAGCTTTCTTT. Protein: CASSQQQGTTEAFF. The rearrangement joins TRBV14 to TRBJ1-1, with 7 bases fitting TRBD1. Per the germline V gene, CDR1 is SGHDN and CDR2 is FVKESK. The trim removed 2 bases at V and 4 bases at J, leaving 4 bases unmatched. CDR3 length: 14 residues.

The chain uses TRBV30 and TRBJ2-1; D not certain. V lost 6 bases to trimming and J lost 7 bases, with 10 bases between them. The CDR3 length is 11 residues. Germline CDR1 is GTSNPN and CDR2 is SVGIG (reference sequence). The CDR3 sequence: CACYAENEQFF. The CDR3 DNA reads TGTGCCTGCTATGCCGAGAATGAGCAGTTCTTC.

The chain combines TRBV5-8 with TRBJ1-2, with unresolved D. The germline V gene has CDR1 SGHTS and CDR2 YDEGEE. V gave up 1 base and J gave up 3 bases, with 4 bases separating them. This CDR3 comprises 12 residues. As DNA, the CDR3 is TGTGCCAGCAGCTTGACAGACTATGGCTACACCTTC. This sequence encodes CASSLTDYGYTF.

This clone occurred once. This rearrangement joins TRBV7-9 to TRBJ1-5; 10 nucleotides match TRBD1. CDR3 size: 17 residues. The junction had 9 bases not matched to a gene; V was cut back by 3 bases and J by 4 bases. CDR1 and CDR2 (germline): SEHNR, FQNEAQ (reference sequence). The CDR3 DNA is TGTGCCAGCAGCTTTTGGGTCGGGACAGGGGAAAATCAGCCCCAGCATTTT. Encoded protein: CASSFWVGTGENQPQHF.